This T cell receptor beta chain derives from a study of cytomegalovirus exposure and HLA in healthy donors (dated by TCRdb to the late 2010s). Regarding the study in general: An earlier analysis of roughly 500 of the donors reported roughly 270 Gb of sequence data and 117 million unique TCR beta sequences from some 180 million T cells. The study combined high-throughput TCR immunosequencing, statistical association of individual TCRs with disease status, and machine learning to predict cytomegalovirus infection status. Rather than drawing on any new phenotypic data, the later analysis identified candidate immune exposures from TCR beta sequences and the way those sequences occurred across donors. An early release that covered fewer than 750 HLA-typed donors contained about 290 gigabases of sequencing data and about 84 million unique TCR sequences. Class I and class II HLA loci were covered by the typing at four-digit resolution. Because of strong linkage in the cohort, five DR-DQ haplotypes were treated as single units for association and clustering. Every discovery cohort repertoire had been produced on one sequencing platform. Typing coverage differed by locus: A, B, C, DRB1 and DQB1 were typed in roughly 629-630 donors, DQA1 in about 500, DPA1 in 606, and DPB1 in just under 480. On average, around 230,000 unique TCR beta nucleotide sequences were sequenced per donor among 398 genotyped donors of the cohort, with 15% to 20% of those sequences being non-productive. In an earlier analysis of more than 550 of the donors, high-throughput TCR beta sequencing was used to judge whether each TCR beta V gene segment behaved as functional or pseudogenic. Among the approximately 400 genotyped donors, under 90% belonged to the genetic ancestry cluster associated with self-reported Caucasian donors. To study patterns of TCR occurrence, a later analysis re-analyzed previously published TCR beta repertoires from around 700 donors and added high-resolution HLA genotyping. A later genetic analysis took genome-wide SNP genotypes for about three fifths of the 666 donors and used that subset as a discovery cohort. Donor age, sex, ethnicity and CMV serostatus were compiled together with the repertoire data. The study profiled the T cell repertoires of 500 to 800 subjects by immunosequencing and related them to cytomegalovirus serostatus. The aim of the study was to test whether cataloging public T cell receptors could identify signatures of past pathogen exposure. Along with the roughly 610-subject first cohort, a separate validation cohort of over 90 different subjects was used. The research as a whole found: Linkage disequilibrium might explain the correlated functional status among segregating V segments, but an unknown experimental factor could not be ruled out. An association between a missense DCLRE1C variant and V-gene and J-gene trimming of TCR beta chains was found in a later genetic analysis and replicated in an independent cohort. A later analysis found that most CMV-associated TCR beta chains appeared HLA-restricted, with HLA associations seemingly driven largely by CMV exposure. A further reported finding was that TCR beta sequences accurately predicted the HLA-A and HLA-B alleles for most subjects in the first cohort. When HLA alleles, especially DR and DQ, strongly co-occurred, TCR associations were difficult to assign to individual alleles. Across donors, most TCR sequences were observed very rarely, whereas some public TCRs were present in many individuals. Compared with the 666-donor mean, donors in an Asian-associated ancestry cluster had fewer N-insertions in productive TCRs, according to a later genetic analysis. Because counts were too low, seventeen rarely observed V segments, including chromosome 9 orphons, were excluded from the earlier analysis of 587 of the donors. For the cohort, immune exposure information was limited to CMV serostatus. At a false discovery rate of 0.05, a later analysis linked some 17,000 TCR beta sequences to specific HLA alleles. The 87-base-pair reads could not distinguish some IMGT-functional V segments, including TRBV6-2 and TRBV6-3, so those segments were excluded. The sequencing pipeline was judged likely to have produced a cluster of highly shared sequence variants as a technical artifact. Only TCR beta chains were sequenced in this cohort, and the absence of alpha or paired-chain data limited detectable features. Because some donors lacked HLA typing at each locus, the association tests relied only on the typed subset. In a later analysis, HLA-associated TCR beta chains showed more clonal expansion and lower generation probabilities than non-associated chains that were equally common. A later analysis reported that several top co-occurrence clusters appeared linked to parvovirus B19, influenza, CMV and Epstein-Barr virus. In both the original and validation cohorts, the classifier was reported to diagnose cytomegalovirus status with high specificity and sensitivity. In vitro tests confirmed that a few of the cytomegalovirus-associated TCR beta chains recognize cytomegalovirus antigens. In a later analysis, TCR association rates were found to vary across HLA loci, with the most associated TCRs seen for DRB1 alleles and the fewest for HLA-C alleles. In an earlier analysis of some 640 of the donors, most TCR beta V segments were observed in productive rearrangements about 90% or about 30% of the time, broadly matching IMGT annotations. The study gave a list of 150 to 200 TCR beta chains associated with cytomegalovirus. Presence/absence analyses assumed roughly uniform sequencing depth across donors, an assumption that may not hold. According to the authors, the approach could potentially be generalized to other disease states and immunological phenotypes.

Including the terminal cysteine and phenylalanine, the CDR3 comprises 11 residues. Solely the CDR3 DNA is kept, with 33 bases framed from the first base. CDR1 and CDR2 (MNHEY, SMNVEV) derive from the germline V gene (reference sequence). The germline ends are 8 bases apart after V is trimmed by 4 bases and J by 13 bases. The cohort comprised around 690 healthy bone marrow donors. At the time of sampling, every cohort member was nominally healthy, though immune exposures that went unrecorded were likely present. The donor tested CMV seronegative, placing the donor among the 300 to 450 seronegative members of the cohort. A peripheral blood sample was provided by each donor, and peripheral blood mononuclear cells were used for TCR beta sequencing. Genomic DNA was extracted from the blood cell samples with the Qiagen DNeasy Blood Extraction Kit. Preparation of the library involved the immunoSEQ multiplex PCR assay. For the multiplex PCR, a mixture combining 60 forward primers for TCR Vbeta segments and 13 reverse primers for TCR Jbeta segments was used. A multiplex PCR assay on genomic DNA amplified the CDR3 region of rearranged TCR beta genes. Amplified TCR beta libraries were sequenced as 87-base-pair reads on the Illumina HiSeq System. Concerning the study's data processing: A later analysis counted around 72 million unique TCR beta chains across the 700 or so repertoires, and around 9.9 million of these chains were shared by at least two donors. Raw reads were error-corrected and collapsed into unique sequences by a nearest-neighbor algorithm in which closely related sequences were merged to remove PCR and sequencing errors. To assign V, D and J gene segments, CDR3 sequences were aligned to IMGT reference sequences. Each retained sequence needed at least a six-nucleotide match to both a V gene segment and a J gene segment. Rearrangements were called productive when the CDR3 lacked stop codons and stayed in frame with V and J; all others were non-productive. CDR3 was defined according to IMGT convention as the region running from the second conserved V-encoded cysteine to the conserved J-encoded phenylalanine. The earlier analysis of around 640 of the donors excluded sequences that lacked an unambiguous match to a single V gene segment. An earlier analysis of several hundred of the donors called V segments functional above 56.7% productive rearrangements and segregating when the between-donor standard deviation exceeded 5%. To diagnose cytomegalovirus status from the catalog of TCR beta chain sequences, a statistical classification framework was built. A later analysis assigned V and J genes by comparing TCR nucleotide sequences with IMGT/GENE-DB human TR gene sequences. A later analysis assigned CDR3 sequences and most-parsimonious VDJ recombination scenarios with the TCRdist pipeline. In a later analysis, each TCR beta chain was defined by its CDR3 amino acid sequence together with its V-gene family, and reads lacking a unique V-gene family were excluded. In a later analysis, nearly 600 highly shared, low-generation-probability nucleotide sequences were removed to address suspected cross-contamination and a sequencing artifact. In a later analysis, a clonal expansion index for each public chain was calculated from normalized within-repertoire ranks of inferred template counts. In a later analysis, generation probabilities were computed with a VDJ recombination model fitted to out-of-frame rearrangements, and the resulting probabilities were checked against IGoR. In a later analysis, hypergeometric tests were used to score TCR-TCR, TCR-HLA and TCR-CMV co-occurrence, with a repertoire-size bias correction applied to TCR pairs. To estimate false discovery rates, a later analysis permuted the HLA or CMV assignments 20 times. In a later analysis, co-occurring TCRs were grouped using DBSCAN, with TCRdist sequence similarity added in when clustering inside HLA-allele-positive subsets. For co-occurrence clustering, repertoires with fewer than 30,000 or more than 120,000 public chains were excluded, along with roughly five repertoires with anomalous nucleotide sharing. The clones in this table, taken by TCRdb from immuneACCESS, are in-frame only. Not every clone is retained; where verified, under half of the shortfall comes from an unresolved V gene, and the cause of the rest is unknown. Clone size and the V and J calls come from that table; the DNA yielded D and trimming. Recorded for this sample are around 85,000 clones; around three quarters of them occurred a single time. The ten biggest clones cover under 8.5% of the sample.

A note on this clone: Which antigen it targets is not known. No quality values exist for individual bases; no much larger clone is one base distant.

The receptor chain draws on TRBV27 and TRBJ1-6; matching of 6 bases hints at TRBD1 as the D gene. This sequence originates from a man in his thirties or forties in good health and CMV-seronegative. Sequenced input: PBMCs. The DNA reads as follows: TGTGCCAGCAGTTCCCAGGGGCCCCTCCACTTT. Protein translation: CASSSQGPLHF.